The rows below give T cell receptor beta chains drawn from one sample of a study of blood T cell repertoires in COVID-19. TCRdb's table, derived via immunoSEQ multiplex PCR, lists solely in-frame clones and lacks some. This table has approximately 360,000 clones, 89% appearing once. Sequencing used peripheral blood. These TCRs come from a man aged 35 to 55 with acute or convalescent COVID-19. Both conserved end residues are part of each CDR3. A D gene is named only where the DNA matches it firmly. The size entry is marked missing in some rows and otherwise reads once, few, many or a size class.

size	D	V	J	DNA	CDR3
.	TRBD2	TRBV2	TRBJ2-2	TGTGCCAGCAGCGGGACTAGCGTTTACACCGGGGAGCTGTTTTTT	CASSGTSVYTGELFF
.	.	TRBV7-3	TRBJ2-5	TGTGCCAGCAGCGATCAGGGAGGCCAGGAAGAGACCCAGTACTTC	CASSDQGGQEETQYF
.	TRBD1	TRBV11-3	TRBJ2-7	TGTGCCAGCAGCTCGGGACAGGGGGCGCGGTACGAGCAGTACTTC	CASSSGQGARYEQYF
.	.	TRBV27	TRBJ1-1	TGTGCCAGCACCCAGGGACACAAGAACACTGAAGCTTTCTTT	CASTQGHKNTEAFF
.	.	TRBV30	TRBJ2-3	TGTGCCTGGAACGGGGCGGGGGATACGCAGTATTTT	CAWNGAGDTQYF
.	.	TRBV27	TRBJ2-7	TGTGCCAGCAGCGAATCAGGGGACATTCGGAACGAGCAGTACTTC	CASSESGDIRNEQYF
.	.	TRBV7-9	TRBJ2-7	TGTGCCAGCAGCTCACGTGACAGGCCGGATGAGCAGTACTTC	CASSSRDRPDEQYF
.	.	TRBV30	TRBJ1-2	TGTGCCTGGAGTCCCAATATGGGAACAGGGCCCTACTACACCTTC	CAWSPNMGTGPYYTF
.	.	TRBV15	TRBJ1-6	TGTGCCACTTCCCTTCCCAATTCACCCCTCCACTTT	CATSLPNSPLHF
.	.	TRBV9	TRBJ2-1	TGTGCCAGCAGCCCAGTAGGACAATTCTACAATGAGCAGTTCTTC	CASSPVGQFYNEQFF
.	.	TRBV6-1	TRBJ1-5	TGTGCCAGCAGTGAAGCGTGGAGCTATAGCAATCAGCCCCAGCATTTT	CASSEAWSYSNQPQHF
once	.	TRBV3-1/TRBV3-2	TRBJ2-2	TGTGCCAGCAGCCATGGCAGGGTAAATACCGGGGAGCTGTTTTTT	CASSHGRVNTGELFF
.	.	TRBV18	TRBJ1-3	TGTGCCAGCTCACCACCGGAGTTAAGAAACACCATATATTTT	CASSPPELRNTIYF
.	.	TRBV5-1	TRBJ2-2	TGCGCCAGCAGCCTTACCCTACAGGAAACCGGGGAGCTGTTTTTT	CASSLTLQETGELFF
.	.	TRBV7-9	TRBJ2-1	TGTGCCAGCAGCCATCCCGGGACACCTTACAATGAGCAGTTCTTC	CASSHPGTPYNEQFF
.	TRBD1	TRBV30	TRBJ1-1	TGTGCCTGGAGGGGACAGGGGGAAGCTTTCTTT	CAWRGQGEAFF
.	.	TRBV4-1	TRBJ1-4	TGCGCCAGCAGCCCCCCGTGGCTAGATGAAAAACTGTTTTTT	CASSPPWLDEKLFF
.	TRBD2	TRBV3-1/TRBV3-2	TRBJ2-7	TGTGCCAGCAGCCCGACTAGCGGGAGGCTCGACGAGCAGTACTTC	CASSPTSGRLDEQYF
.	.	TRBV12-3/TRBV12-4	TRBJ2-3	TGTGCCAGCGGACTGGCATATGATACGCAGTATTTT	CASGLAYDTQYF
.	TRBD2	TRBV3-1/TRBV3-2	TRBJ2-5	TGTGCCAGCAGCCAAGATGTAAGCGGGGGGGAGACCCAGTACTTC	CASSQDVSGGETQYF
.	TRBD1	TRBV6-6	TRBJ1-5	TGTGCCAGCAGTCCCCATCAAAGGACAGGGGGGGCCATTAATCAGCCCCAGCATTTT	CASSPHQRTGGAINQPQHF
.	.	TRBV30	TRBJ2-1	TGTGCCTGGAGTTTTTCAGGACTGAATGAGCAGTTCTTC	CAWSFSGLNEQFF
once	TRBD1	TRBV18	TRBJ1-4	TGTGCCAGCTCACCGGGGACAGGGGTTAATGAAAAACTGTTTTTT	CASSPGTGVNEKLFF
.	.	TRBV5-5	TRBJ1-5	TGTGCCAGCAGCTGGACCCTCGGGGGCAATCAGCCCCAGCATTTT	CASSWTLGGNQPQHF
.	TRBD2	TRBV19	TRBJ2-1	TGTGCCAGTAGTATTTCCCTTCGCGGGAGCTCCTACAATGAGCAGTTCTTC	CASSISLRGSSYNEQFF
.	TRBD1	TRBV6-5	TRBJ1-1	TGTGCCAGCAGTTACCCCGGACAGGTTGATGATGAAGCTTTCTTT	CASSYPGQVDDEAFF
.	.	TRBV11-1	TRBJ2-6	TGTGCCAGCCTCCTCGGGTCCTCTGGGGCCAACGTCCTGACTTTC	CASLLGSSGANVLTF
.	TRBD2	TRBV18	TRBJ2-2	TGTGCCAGCTCACCGCTGCGCAGCGGGGGGACGAACACCGGGGAGCTGTTTTTT	CASSPLRSGGTNTGELFF
.	.	TRBV27	TRBJ1-1	TGTGCCAGCAGTTTATCGCGGGTGGGGACTGAAGCTTTCTTT	CASSLSRVGTEAFF
.	.	TRBV27	TRBJ1-6	TGTGCCAGCAGTCTCACAATCGGCTGGAGCTCCTATAATTCACCCCTCCACTTT	CASSLTIGWSSYNSPLHF
.	.	TRBV7-9	TRBJ1-2	TGTGCCAGCAGTTTCGGGTGGGATGGCTACACCTTC	CASSFGWDGYTF
once	TRBD2	TRBV6-5	TRBJ2-1	TGTGCCAGCAGGAACGACCTAGCGGACTACAATGAGCAGTTCTTC	CASRNDLADYNEQFF
.	.	TRBV7-3	TRBJ2-2	TGTGCCAGCAGCTTAGGAGTCGGGGAGCTGTTTTTT	CASSLGVGELFF
.	.	TRBV9	TRBJ2-1	TGTGCCAGCAGCGTAGAGGAGGGTACTGAGCAGTTCTTC	CASSVEEGTEQFF
.	TRBD1	TRBV3-1/TRBV3-2	TRBJ2-2	TGTGCCAGCTCTAGAGACAGGGGCGCGACCGGGGAGCTGTTTTTT	CASSRDRGATGELFF
.	TRBD1	TRBV6-5	TRBJ1-2	TGTGCCAGCAGTTACTCGACAGGGTATGGCTACACCTTC	CASSYSTGYGYTF
.	TRBD1	TRBV6-6	TRBJ2-1	TGTGCCAGCAGTCCATTTTCGGGACAGGAAAACTACAATGAGCAGTTCTTC	CASSPFSGQENYNEQFF
.	.	TRBV27	TRBJ2-6	TGTGCCAGCAGTGGTTCGCGGTGGAGCTCTGGGGCCAACGTCCTGACTTTC	CASSGSRWSSGANVLTF
few	.	TRBV28	TRBJ1-1	TGTGCCAGCAGTTCGGGAGGTTACACTGAAGCTTTCTTT	CASSSGGYTEAFF
once	.	TRBV5-1	TRBJ1-2	TGCGCCAGCAGCTTCTCCGCAGGAGGAGCTGGCTATGGCTACACCTTC	CASSFSAGGAGYGYTF
.	TRBD1	TRBV5-1	TRBJ1-2	TGCGCCAGCAGCTCGCGACAGGGTAGCTATGGCTACACCTTC	CASSSRQGSYGYTF
.	TRBD1	TRBV19	TRBJ1-4	TGTGCCAGTAGTTTGGACAGGGGGCGTGAAAAACTGTTTTTT	CASSLDRGREKLFF
.	.	TRBV7-9	TRBJ1-4	TGTGCCAGCAGCTTAACAGGGCAACTGTTTTTT	CASSLTGQLFF
.	TRBD1	TRBV9	TRBJ1-2	TGTGCCAGCAGCGGGCAATCGACAGGGTACGGCTATGGCTACACCTTC	CASSGQSTGYGYGYTF
.	.	TRBV30	TRBJ1-1	TGTGCCTGGAGGGGGGCCGGTGAAGCTTTCTTT	CAWRGAGEAFF
.	.	TRBV4-2	TRBJ1-6	TGTGCCAGCAGCCAAGTTCAGGGCGCGAATTCACCCCTCCACTTT	CASSQVQGANSPLHF
.	TRBD1	TRBV7-9	TRBJ2-7	TGTGCCAGCACCATGGGCGCGGGGACAGGGACCTACGAGCAGTACTTC	CASTMGAGTGTYEQYF
.	TRBD1	TRBV19	TRBJ1-6	TGTGCCAGTAGTGCACAGGGGGCCGGTAATTCACCCCTCCACTTT	CASSAQGAGNSPLHF
.	TRBD1	TRBV14	TRBJ2-7	TGTGCCAGCAGCCCTTTAGGACAGGGAGTAGTGTGGGAGCAGTACTTC	CASSPLGQGVVWEQYF
.	TRBD2	TRBV5-1	TRBJ2-2	TGCGCCAGCAGCTTCCTTAGCGGGCAGAACACCGGGGAGCTGTTTTTT	CASSFLSGQNTGELFF
.	.	TRBV29-1	TRBJ1-1	TGCAGCGTTTTTCAGGTCTCGAACACTGAAGCTTTCTTT	CSVFQVSNTEAFF
.	.	TRBV30	TRBJ1-5	TGTGCCTGGACCGATTCCCCAGGGGTTAGCAATCAGCCCCAGCATTTT	CAWTDSPGVSNQPQHF
.	.	TRBV18	TRBJ2-3	TGTGCCAGCTCACCACCGTCCGGCGGGGTGAGTCACACAGATACGCAGTATTTT	CASSPPSGGVSHTDTQYF